One TCR beta chain is described in this entry. Its antigen is currently unknown. This PCR relied on a set of 60 Vbeta primers and 13 Jbeta primers. Measured with immunoSEQ multiplex PCR; TCRdb has only the in-frame clones, and not every one. The sample has about 86,000 clones; around 76% are singletons. This entry belongs to a study of cytomegalovirus exposure and HLA in healthy donors. Study-level information: Early released data had tens of millions of unique TCRs, all coming from HLA-typed donors. Study-wide results and caveats: In a later analysis, DRB1 alleles had the most associated TCRs; HLA-C alleles the fewest. In a later analysis, TCR beta V- and J-gene trimming showed a link to a missense DCLRE1C variant. Analysis performed later found 16,000 or so TCR beta sequences associated with HLA alleles at 0.05 false discovery rate.

The clonotype originates from a woman in her forties or fifties in good health and CMV-seropositive. The sample comprised PBMCs.

The CDR3 spells CASSPSARREDHEQYF. DNA for the CDR3: TGCGCCAGCAGTCCTTCAGCCAGGCGGGAGGACCACGAGCAGTACTTC. The chain recombines TRBV5-1 with TRBJ2-7, with 8 bases lining up with TRBD2. After removal of 5 bases from V and 5 bases from J, the junction contained 15 bases not matched to a gene. In germline, CDR1 is SGHRS, CDR2 YFSETQ. CDR3 size: 16 residues.